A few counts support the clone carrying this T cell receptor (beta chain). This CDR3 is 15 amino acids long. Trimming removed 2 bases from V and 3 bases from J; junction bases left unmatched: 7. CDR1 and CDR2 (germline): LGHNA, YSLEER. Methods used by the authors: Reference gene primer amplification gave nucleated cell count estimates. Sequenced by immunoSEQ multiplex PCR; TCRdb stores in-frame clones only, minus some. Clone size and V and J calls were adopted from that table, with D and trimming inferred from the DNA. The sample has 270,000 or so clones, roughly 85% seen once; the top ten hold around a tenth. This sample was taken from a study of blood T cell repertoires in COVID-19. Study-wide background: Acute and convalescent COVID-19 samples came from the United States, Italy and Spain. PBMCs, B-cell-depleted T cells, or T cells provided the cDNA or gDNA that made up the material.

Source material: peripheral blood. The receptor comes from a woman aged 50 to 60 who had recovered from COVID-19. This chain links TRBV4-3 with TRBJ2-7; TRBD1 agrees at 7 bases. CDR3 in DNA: TGCGCCAGCAGCCAACCCCGACAGGGCGACTACGAGCAGTACTTC. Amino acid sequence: CASSQPRQGDYEQYF.